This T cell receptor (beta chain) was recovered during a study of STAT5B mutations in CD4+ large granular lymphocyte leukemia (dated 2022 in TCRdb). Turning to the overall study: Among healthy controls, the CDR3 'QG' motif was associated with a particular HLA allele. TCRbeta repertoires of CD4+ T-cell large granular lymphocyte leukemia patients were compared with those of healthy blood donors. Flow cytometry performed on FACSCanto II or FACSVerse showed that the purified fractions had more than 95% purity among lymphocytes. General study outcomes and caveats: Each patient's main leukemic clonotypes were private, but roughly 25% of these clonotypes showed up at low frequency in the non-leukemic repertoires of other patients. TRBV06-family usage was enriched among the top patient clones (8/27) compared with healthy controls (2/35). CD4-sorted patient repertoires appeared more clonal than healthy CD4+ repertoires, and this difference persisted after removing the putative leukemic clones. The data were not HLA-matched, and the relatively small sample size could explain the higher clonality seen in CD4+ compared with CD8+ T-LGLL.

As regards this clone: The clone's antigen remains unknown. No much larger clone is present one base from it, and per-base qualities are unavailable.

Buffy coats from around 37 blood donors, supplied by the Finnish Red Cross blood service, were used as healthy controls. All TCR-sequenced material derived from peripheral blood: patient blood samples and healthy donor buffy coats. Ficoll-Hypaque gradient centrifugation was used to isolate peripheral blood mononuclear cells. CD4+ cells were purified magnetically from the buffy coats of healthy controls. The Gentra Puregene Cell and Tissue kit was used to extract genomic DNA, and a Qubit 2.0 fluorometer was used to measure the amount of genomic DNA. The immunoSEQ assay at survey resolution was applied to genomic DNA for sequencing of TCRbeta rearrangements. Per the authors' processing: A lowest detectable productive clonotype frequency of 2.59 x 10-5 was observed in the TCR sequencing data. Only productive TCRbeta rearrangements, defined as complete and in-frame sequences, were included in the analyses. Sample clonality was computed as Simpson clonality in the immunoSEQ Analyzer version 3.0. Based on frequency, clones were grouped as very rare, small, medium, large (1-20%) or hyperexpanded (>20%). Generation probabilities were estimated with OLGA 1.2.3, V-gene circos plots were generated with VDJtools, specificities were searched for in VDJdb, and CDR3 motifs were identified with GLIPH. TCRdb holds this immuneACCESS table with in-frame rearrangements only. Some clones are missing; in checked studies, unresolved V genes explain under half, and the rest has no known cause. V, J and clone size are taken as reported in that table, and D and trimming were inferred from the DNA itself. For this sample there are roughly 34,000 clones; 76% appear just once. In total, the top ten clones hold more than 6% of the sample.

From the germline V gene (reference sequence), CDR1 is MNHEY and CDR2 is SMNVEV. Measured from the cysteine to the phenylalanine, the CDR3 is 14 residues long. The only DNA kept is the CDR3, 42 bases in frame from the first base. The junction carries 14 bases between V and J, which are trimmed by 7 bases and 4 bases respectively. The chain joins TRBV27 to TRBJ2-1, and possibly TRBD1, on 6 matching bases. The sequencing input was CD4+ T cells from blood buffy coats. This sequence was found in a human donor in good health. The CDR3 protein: CASTPRDRYNEQFF. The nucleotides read TGTGCCAGCACCCCTCGAGACAGGTACAATGAGCAGTTCTTC.